The 24 T cell receptor beta chains given below trace back to one sample, sequenced in a study of relationships among human T cell subsets. Semiquantitative ARM-PCR amplified T cell receptor alpha and beta CDR3 regions from mRNA. ARM-PCR used tagged nested gene-specific primers, then communal superprimers for exponential amplification. TCRdb processed the multiplex PCR reads anew with MiXCR; each CDR3 protein has one entry. Of roughly 2,800 distinct CDR3 sequences detected, 70% to 85% appear once; the ten largest clones hold approximately 16%. The sample taken for sequencing was total T cells sorted from blood. The receptor source for this set is a man in his forties in good health.

This chain uses TRBV27 with TRBJ2-5, with 7 positions matching TRBD2. This CDR3 contains 16 residues. V trimming: 3 bases; J trimming: 0 bases; junction bases outside the gene matches: 7. The germline V gene encodes CDR1 MNHEY and CDR2 SMNVEV (reference sequence). The CDR3 reads CASSFSIGTNQETQYF. The CDR3 coding sequence is TGTGCCAGCAGTTTCAGCATCGGGACTAACCAAGAGACCCAGTACTTC.

This clonotype was seen more than once but under ten times. Compared with germline, one end of the junction differs, possibly owing to a read error. The genes are TRBV11-2 and TRBJ2-3; TRBD2 aligns across 8 bases. The CDR3 length is 17 residues. The germline gives CDR1 SGHAT, CDR2 FQNNGV. As DNA, the CDR3 is TGTGCTAGCAGCTTATTATCGGGGGGGGCTAGCACAGATACGCAGTATTTT. Translation: CASSLLSGGASTDTQYF.

The table lists this clonotype with a few counts. The chain uses TRBV6-5 and TRBJ2-6; 7 nucleotides line up with TRBD1. Trimming took 6 bases from V and 2 from J; bases not matched to a gene: 4. From germline, CDR1 is MNHEY and CDR2 SVGAGI. This CDR3 region has 15 residues. The CDR3 reads CASRQTGTGANVLTF. The CDR3 DNA is TGTGCCAGCAGACAGACAGGGACTGGGGCCAACGTCCTGACTTTC.

The chain has TRBV11-2 and TRBJ1-1, with 8 nucleotides matching TRBD1. The V gene's germline CDR1 is SGHAT and CDR2 FQNNGV. There are 16 residues in the CDR3. J gave up 0 bases and V 5 bases, and 8 bases lay outside the gene matches. The CDR3 DNA sequence: TGTGCCAGCAGCCCCCGACAGGACAGGGTGAACACTGAAGCTTTCTTT. Translation: CASSPRQDRVNTEAFF.

The CDR3: CASSQLRTGTGTEAFF. The CDR3 nucleotides read TGTGCCAGCAGCCAACTCCGGACAGGGACGGGCACTGAAGCTTTCTTT. This chain joins TRBV11-2 and TRBJ1-1; 8 positions agree with TRBD1. Germline assignment: CDR1 SGHAT and CDR2 FQNNGV. J lost 4 bases, V lost 5 bases, and 12 bases had no gene match. CDR3 length equals 16 residues.

Remarks on this clonotype: The junction does not match germline at one end; this may be a read error. This rearrangement joins TRBV5-4 to TRBJ2-6, with TRBD1 matching over 10 bases. This CDR3 is built from 15 residues. Germline CDR1 SGHNT, CDR2 YYREEE (reference sequence). CDR3 protein: CASSGTGDGANVLTF. The CDR3 DNA follows: TGCGCCAGCAGCGGGACAGGGGACGGGGCCAACGTCCTGACTTTC.

The rearrangement joins TRBV28 to TRBJ2-7, with 7 bases matching TRBD2. Germline CDR1 and CDR2: MDHEN and SYDVKM. J lost 7 bases, V lost 3 bases, and 21 bases had no gene match. The CDR3 has 18 amino acids. The CDR3 loop is CASSFSLSSRGWGKEQYF. CDR3 nucleotide sequence: TGTGCCAGCAGTTTCTCCCTCAGTTCGCGGGGGTGGGGGAAGGAGCAGTACTTC.

The chain couples TRBV12-3 or TRBV12-4 to TRBJ2-2; D call uncertain. V dropped 7 bases and J dropped 6 bases, with 12 bases sitting between them. This CDR3 has 13 residues. For the CDR3, the DNA is TGTGCCAGCACCCCCGGGCCGGCCGGGGAGCTGTTTTTT. Protein sequence: CASTPGPAGELFF.

The J gene is TRBJ2-1, the V gene TRBV11-2, with TRBD1 identical over 8 bases. J gave up 4 bases and V 4 bases, and 6 bases lay outside the gene matches. Germline CDR1 is SGHAT and CDR2 is FQNNGV. The CDR3 sequence is 15 residues long. The CDR3 loop is CASSWRTGNYNEQFF. For the CDR3, the DNA is TGTGCCAGCAGCTGGAGGACAGGGAATTACAATGAGCAGTTCTTC.

The rearrangement links TRBV20-1 to TRBJ1-1, with D uncertain. Germline CDR1 is DFQATT and CDR2 is SNEGSKA (reference sequence). Trimming shortened V by 7 bases and J by 4 bases, and 13 bases separated the two germline ends. This CDR3 comprises 12 residues. CDR3 protein: CSVISMITEAFF. CDR3 nucleotides: TGCAGTGTTATCTCGATGATCACTGAAGCTTTCTTT.

The chain combines TRBV28 with TRBJ1-5; 7 bases are shared with TRBD1. CDR1 is MDHEN, CDR2 SYDVKM, per germline. V shed 3 bases and J 6 bases; nucleotides not matched to a gene: 2. There are 13 residues in the CDR3. This chain's CDR3 is CASSLTGFQPQHF. DNA of the CDR3: TGTGCCAGCAGTTTGACAGGGTTTCAGCCCCAGCATTTT.

V is TRBV28 and J is TRBJ2-7; 9 bases agree with TRBD2. There are 17 residues in the CDR3. Germline V gene sequence: CDR1 MDHEN, CDR2 SYDVKM. The J segment lost 2 bases and the V segment lost 5 bases, leaving 13 bases of the junction unmatched. In nucleotides, the CDR3 is TGTGCCAGCAGTCCCCGACTAGCGGAGCTACTAGCCTACGAGCAGTACTTC. Encoded protein: CASSPRLAELLAYEQYF.

The chain employs TRBV5-1 and TRBJ2-1, with 8 bases identical to TRBD2. The CDR3 runs to 15 residues. Germline V gene sequence: CDR1 SGHRS, CDR2 YFSETQ. V was clipped by 4 bases and J by 7 bases; unmatched bases: 10. CDR3 DNA sequence: TGCGCCAGCAGCGCGGCCCCGACTAGCGCGAATGAGCAGTTCTTC. This translates into CASSAAPTSANEQFF.

The chain couples TRBV7-9 to TRBJ2-7; TRBD2 agrees at 7 bases. The CDR3 runs 16 residues. Germline lookup yields CDR1 SEHNR and CDR2 FQNEAQ (reference sequence). After removal of 1 base from V and 0 bases from J, the junction contained 6 bases not matched to a gene. CDR3 sequence: CASSLVLSGYSYEQYF. CDR3 in DNA: TGTGCCAGCAGCTTAGTCCTTAGCGGGTACTCCTACGAGCAGTACTTC.

The rearrangement joins TRBV28 to TRBJ1-5; TRBD1 matches at 11 bases. The CDR3 loop spans 15 amino acids. CDR1 is MDHEN and CDR2 is SYDVKM in the germline V gene. V lost 3 bases and J lost 7; bases outside the gene matches: 5. CDR3 sequence reads: CASSFGQGAWQPQHF. CDR3 nucleotides: TGTGCCAGCAGTTTTGGACAGGGGGCTTGGCAGCCCCAGCATTTT.

This chain connects TRBV12-3 or TRBV12-4 to TRBJ2-7, with 12 bases fitting TRBD1. The CDR3 runs to 15 residues. The V gene end was trimmed by 1 base and the J gene end by 8 bases; junction bases not matched to a gene: 6. CDR3 in DNA: TGTGCCAGCAGTTTAGGGGGACAGGGGGCATCAAAGCAGTACTTC. This translates into CASSLGGQGASKQYF.

The chain has TRBV6-1 and TRBJ2-2, with D tentatively TRBD2 (6 bases). V lost 7 bases and J 4 bases, leaving 13 bases between the germline ends. This CDR3 is built from 14 residues. Germline CDR1 and CDR2: MNHNS and SASEGT. Here the CDR3 reads CASTGGAGTGELFF. CDR3 nucleotide sequence: TGTGCCAGCACTGGAGGGGCGGGCACCGGGGAGCTGTTTTTT.

The gene calls are TRBV11-2 and TRBJ2-7; D is unclear. This CDR3 comprises 13 residues. Germline CDR1 reads SGHAT; CDR2 reads FQNNGV. V dropped 4 bases and J dropped 6 bases, with 13 bases sitting between them. The CDR3 DNA reads as TGTGCCAGCAGCTCGGGTTCGCTTTTCGAGCAGTACTTC. This translates into CASSSGSLFEQYF.

The CDR3 DNA is TGTGCCGTTACCCCGGGCAGCCAGTACAATGAGCAGTTCTTC. Translating it yields CAVTPGSQYNEQFF. V is TRBV30 and J is TRBJ2-1; D is ambiguous. The CDR3 covers 14 residues. V lost 8 bases and J lost 4, with 18 bases in between. Per the germline V gene, CDR1 is GTSNPN and CDR2 is SVGIG (reference sequence).

The rearrangement links TRBV5-1 to TRBJ2-5, with 13 bases identical to TRBD2. This CDR3 spans 15 amino acids. Unmatched junction bases numbered 5, after V lost 4 bases and J lost 5 bases. The germline CDR1 and CDR2 sequences are SGHRS and YFSETQ. Here the CDR3 DNA reads TGCGCCAGCAGCCCTGGACTAGCGGGAGATGAGACCCAGTACTTC. This encodes CASSPGLAGDETQYF.

The CDR3 loop reads CSARGVSNEKLFF. CDR3 nucleotide sequence: TGCAGTGCTAGAGGGGTGTCTAATGAAAAACTGTTTTTT. This chain joins TRBV20-1 and TRBJ1-4; D unresolved. V dropped 1 base and J dropped 3 bases, with 6 bases sitting between them. The CDR3 spans 13 residues. Germline V gene data show CDR1 as DFQATT and CDR2 as SNEGSKA (reference sequence).

The chain is built from TRBV5-1 and TRBJ2-7; 7 nucleotides line up with TRBD2. CDR3 size: 13 residues. Trimming cost V 2 bases and J 5 bases; bases outside gene matches: 4. Germline-derived CDR1 and CDR2 are SGHRS and YFSETQ. The CDR3 region has the DNA TGCGCCAGCAGCTTCGCGGGAGCGGACGAGCAGTACTTC. This translates into CASSFAGADEQYF.

The chain joins TRBV2 to TRBJ2-4, with no clear D. The CDR3 runs to 15 residues. Per germline, CDR1 SNHLY and CDR2 FYNNEI. V was trimmed by 1 base and J by 0 bases, leaving 7 bases between them. This chain's CDR3 is CASSEDDLAKNIQYF. For the CDR3, the DNA is TGTGCCAGCAGTGAAGACGACCTAGCCAAAAACATTCAGTACTTC.

In this sample, this clonotype turned up a few times. V is TRBV27 and J is TRBJ1-1; TRBD1 aligns across 12 bases. Germline loops: CDR1 MNHEY, CDR2 SMNVEV (reference sequence). J gave up 6 bases and V 5 bases, and 10 bases lay outside the gene matches. This CDR3 region has 16 residues. The CDR3 is CASSTPGQGARAEAFF. The CDR3, as DNA: TGTGCCAGCAGTACTCCGGGACAGGGGGCGAGGGCTGAAGCTTTCTTT.